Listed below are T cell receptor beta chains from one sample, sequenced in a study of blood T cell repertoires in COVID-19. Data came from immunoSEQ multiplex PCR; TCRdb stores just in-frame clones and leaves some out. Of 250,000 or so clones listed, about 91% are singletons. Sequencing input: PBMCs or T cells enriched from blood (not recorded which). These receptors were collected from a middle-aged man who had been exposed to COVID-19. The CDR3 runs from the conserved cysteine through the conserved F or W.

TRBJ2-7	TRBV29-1	CSVAAQGGYEQYF
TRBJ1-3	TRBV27	CASRSGLSGNTIYF
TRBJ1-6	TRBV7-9	CASSSTGGWSPLHF
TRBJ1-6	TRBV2	CASSVAPNSPLHF
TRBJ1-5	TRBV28	CASSPTGQANQPQHF
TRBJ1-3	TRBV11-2	CASSFSGQGTNTIYF
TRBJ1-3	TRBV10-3	CAIKPDLSGNTIYF
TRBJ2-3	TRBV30	CAWSVRSSGRSRTQYF
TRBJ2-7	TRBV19	CASSRDSAYYEQYF
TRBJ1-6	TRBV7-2	CASSWSLSLHF
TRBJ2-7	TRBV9	CASSRTGYEQYF
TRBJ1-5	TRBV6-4	CASSEGANQPQHF
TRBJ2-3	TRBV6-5	CASSYSMKGGTDTQYF
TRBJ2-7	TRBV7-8	CASSRATGGFYEQYF
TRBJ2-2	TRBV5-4	CASSLEQGATGELFF
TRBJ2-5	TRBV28	CASNLSGSSETQYF
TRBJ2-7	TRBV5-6	CASAKITGFEQYF
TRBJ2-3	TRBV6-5	CASSYSLQGKDTQYF
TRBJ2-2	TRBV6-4	CASRDQGNTGELFF
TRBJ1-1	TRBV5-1	CASSSVNTEAFF
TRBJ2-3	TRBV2	CAWRGSYTDTQYF
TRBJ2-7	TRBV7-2	CASSKTGTSGPYEQYF
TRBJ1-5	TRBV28	CASSWTGNQPQHF
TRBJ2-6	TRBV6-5	CASRVRASGANVLTF
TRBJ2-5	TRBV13	CASSLNTKETQYF
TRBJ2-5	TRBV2	CASSDSWGQETQYF
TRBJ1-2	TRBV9	CASSVDGTSHYGYTF
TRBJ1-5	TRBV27	CASTSQGLGNQPQHF
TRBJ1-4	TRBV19	CASSTGIGNHEKLFF
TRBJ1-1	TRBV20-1	CSASTTGLATEAFF
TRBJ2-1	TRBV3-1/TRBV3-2	CASSPTQGGHEQFF
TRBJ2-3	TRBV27	CASSPTSGTPTDTQYF
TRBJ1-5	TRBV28	CASSLRQGDQPQHF
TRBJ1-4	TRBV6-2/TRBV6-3	CASSYVGGGEKLFF
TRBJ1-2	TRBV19	CASSITGVGYGYTF
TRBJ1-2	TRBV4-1	CASSQNSGTAYGYTF
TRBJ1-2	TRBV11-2	CASTVTRGGGYGYTF
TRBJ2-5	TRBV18	CASSTGLAGLETQYF
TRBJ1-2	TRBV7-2	CASSLAADRYYGYTF
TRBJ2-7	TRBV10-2	CASRAGQVHEQYF
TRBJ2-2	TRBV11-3	CASSPGTSGGNTGELFF
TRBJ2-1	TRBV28	CASSPGTARNEQFF
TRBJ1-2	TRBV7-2	CASSFTLRELYTF
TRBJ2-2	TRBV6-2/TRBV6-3	CASSRDRGYTGELFF
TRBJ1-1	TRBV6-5	CASSKTGGRDTEAFF
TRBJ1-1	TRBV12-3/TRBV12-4	CASSVGTGDEAFF
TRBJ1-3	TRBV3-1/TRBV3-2	CASSLFGQFSGNTIYF
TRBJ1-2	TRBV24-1	CATRDRVRDGYTF
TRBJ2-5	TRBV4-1	CASSTNTGVVNRETQYF
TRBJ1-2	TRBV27	CASSWGQGFNYGYTF
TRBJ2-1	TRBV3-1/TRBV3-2	CASSPPKREAQAPYNEQFF
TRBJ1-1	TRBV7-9	CASSLAVSATGGHTEAFF
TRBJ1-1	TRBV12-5	CASAKSGLMNTEAFF
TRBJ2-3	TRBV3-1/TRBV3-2	CASSRKLAQYTDTQYF
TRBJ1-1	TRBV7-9	CASSLMRSEAFF